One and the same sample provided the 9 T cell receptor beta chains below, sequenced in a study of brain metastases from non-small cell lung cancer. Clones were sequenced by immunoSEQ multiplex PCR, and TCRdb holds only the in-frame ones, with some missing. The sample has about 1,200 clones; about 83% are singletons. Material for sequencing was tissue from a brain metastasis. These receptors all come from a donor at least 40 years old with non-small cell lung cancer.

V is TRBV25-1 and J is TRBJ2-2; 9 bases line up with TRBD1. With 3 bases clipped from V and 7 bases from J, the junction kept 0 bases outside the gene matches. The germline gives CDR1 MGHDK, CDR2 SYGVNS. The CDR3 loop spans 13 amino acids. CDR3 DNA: TGTGCCAGCAGTGAGGGACAGGGCGGGGAGCTGTTTTTT. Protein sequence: CASSEGQGGELFF.

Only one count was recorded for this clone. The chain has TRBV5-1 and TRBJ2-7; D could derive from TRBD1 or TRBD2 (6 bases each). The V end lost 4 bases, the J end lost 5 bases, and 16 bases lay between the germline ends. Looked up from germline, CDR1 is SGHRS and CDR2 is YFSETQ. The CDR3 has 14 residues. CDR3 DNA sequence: TGCGCCAGCAGCCCCATAGGGGGGATCCACGAGCAGTACTTC. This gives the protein CASSPIGGIHEQYF.

Written as DNA, the CDR3 is TGCAGCGTTGGGACAGATAATTCACCCCTCCACTTT. Protein product: CSVGTDNSPLHF. The gene calls are TRBV29-1 and TRBJ1-6, with a tentative D call TRBD1 (6 bases). V was cut by 4 bases and J by 5 bases, with 6 bases left in between. CDR1 SQVTM and CDR2 ANQGSEA come from the germline V gene. CDR3 length: 12 amino acids.

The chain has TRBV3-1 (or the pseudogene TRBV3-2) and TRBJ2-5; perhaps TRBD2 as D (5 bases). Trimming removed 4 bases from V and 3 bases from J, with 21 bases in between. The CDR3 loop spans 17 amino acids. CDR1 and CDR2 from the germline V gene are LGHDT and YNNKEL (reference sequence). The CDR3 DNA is TGTGCCAGCAGCCCCTTGGGGAGAGTAGCGCCCGAAGAGACCCAGTACTTC. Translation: CASSPLGRVAPEETQYF.

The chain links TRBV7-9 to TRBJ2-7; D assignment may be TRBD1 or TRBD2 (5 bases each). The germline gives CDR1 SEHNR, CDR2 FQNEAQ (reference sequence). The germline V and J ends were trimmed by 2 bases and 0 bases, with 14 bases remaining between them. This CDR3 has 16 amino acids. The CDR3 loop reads CASSLTGQAHSYEQYF. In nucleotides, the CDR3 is TGTGCCAGCAGCTTAACGGGGCAGGCTCACTCCTACGAGCAGTACTTC.

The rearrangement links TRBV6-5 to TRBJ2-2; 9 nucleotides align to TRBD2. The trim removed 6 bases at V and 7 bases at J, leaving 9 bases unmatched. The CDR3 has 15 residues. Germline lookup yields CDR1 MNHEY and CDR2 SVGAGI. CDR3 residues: CASRSGGLGSGELFF. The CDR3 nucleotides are TGTGCCAGCAGGAGCGGGGGGCTGGGGAGCGGGGAGCTGTTTTTT.

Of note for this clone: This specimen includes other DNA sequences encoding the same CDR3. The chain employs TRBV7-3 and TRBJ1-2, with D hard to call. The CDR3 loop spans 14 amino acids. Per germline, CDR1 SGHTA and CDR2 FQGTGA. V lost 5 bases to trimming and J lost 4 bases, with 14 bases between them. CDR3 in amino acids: CASSPGSSTYGYTF. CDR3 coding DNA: TGTGCCAGCAGCCCTGGATCTTCGACCTATGGCTACACCTTC. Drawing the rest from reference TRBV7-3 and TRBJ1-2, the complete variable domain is GAGVSQTPSNKVTEKGKYVELRCDPISGHTALYWYRQSLGQGPEFLIYFQGTGAADDSGLPNDRFFAVRPEGSVSTLKIQRTERGDSAVYLCASSPGSSTYGYTFGSGTRLTVV.

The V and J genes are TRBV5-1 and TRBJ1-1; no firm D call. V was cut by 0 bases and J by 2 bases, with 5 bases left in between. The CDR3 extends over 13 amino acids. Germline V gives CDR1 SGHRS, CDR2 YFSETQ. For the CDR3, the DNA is TGCGCCAGCAGCTTGGACTCCAACACTGAAGCTTTCTTT. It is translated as CASSLDSNTEAFF.

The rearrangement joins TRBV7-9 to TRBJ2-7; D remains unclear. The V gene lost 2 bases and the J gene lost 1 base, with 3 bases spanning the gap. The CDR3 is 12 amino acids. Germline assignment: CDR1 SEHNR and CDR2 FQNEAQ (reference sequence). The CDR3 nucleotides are TGTGCCAGCAGCTTATTTTCCTACGAGCAGTACTTC. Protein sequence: CASSLFSYEQYF.